The source of this T cell receptor beta chain is a study of cytomegalovirus exposure and HLA in healthy donors. This clone appeared a few times. PCR used 60 Vbeta primers and 13 Jbeta primers. TCRdb's table, derived via immunoSEQ multiplex PCR, lists solely in-frame clones and lacks some. The sample lists about 160,000 clones, 81% seen once, with 1.3% in the top ten. Trimming took 5 bases from V and 5 from J; bases not matched to a gene: 10. The CDR3 loop spans 15 amino acids. Germline CDR1 is MNHEY and CDR2 is SMNVEV (reference sequence). This TCR derives from a man in his fifties or sixties in good health and CMV-seropositive. Sequencing was done on a sample of PBMCs. The rearrangement joins TRBV27 to TRBJ2-5; TRBD2 agrees at 8 bases. The CDR3 DNA reads as TGTGCCAGCAGTAGAACAAGCGGGGGAGTCGAGACCCAGTACTTC. It encodes CASSRTSGGVETQYF.